Listed here are 7 T cell receptor beta chains from one sample, sequenced in a study of post-analysis software for immune sequencing data. The study's findings and limits: Controls showed lower frequencies than patients for roughly 5 TRBV segments, and TRBV5-6, TRBV5-1 and TRBV20-1 were among these.

Libraries were made from TCR beta cDNA, and they carried unique molecular identifiers. TCRdb itself ran the PCR reads through MiXCR, one entry per CDR3 protein. This sample has about 770,000 distinct CDR3 sequences, with just over 45% found just once. For these receptors, no antigen is known. Sequenced: blood. All receptors come from a girl aged 5 to 17 with multiple sclerosis.

The chain employs TRBV11-2 and TRBJ1-4, with unresolved D. The CDR3 length is 13 residues. V gave up 3 bases and J gave up 7 bases, with 9 bases separating them. CDR1 SGHAT and CDR2 FQNNGV come from the germline V gene. This CDR3 is CASSLEFGEKLFF. For the CDR3, the DNA is TGTGCCAGCAGCTTGGAGTTCGGTGAAAAACTGTTTTTT.

The J gene is TRBJ1-6, the V gene TRBV6-6; 8 bases are shared with TRBD1. The germline CDR1 and CDR2 sequences are MNHNY and SVGAGI (reference sequence). The V and J ends lost 6 bases and 11 bases, in that order; junction bases with no gene match: 9. The CDR3 is 14 amino acids. The DNA for the CDR3 is TGTGCCAGCAGACCCGGACAGGGAGCTACACCCCTCCACTTT. Its translation is CASRPGQGATPLHF.

V usage is TRBV29-1 and J usage is TRBJ2-1; tentative D call: TRBD2 (6 bases). This CDR3 is built from 13 residues. Germline values: CDR1 SQVTM, CDR2 ANQGSEA. V was clipped by 3 bases and J by 5 bases, with 11 bases between them. DNA for the CDR3: TGCAGCGTTGATCGGGAGCCCCACAATGAGCAGTTCTTC. This sequence encodes CSVDREPHNEQFF.

This clonotype was found a few times. The V call is TRBV12-3 or TRBV12-4, the J call TRBJ1-1, with a tentative D call TRBD1 (6 bases). This CDR3 has 14 residues. Between the trimmed V and J ends, which lost 5 bases and 4 bases, there was a span of 14 bases. The CDR3 protein is CASSPTGSPTEAFF. The CDR3 nucleotides read TGTGCCAGCAGTCCTACAGGGTCTCCCACTGAAGCTTTCTTT.

V and J are TRBV20-1 and TRBJ1-1; no reliable D call. V lost 1 base and J 7 bases, leaving 10 bases between the germline ends. Looked up from germline, CDR1 is DFQATT and CDR2 is SNEGSKA (reference sequence). The CDR3 runs 12 residues. The CDR3 is CSARGLGFEAFF. CDR3 DNA: TGCAGTGCTAGAGGGTTGGGATTTGAAGCTTTCTTT.

This clonotype was seen only a few times. The chain is built from TRBV29-1 and TRBJ1-1; a weak D match, TRBD1 (5 bases). The germline V gene encodes CDR1 SQVTM and CDR2 ANQGSEA. Trimming removed 4 bases at V and 3 bases at J, with 12 bases between. The CDR3 is made up of 13 amino acids. CDR3 sequence: CSVAGGPDTEAFF. As DNA, the CDR3 is TGCAGCGTTGCCGGGGGACCGGACACTGAAGCTTTCTTT.

This clonotype was counted a few times. The V call is TRBV6-2 or TRBV6-3, the J call TRBJ2-7, with a possible D match to TRBD1 (5 bases). There are 12 residues in the CDR3. The germline V and J ends were trimmed by 5 bases and 6 bases, with 11 bases remaining between them. Germline V gene data show CDR1 as MNHEY and CDR2 as SVGEGT. The CDR3 sequence: CASSQSTVEQYF. As DNA, the CDR3 is TGTGCCAGCAGTCAATCGACAGTCGAGCAGTACTTC.